Listed below are T cell receptor beta chains from one sample, sequenced in a study of identifying expanded T cells in peripheral blood. TCRdb keeps only in-frame clones here, not all; method: immunoSEQ multiplex PCR. The table has around 90,000 clones, around 89% seen once; the top ten hold over 3%. The sequencing sample was made of blood. These receptors all come from a person aged 18 to 70 in good health. Each CDR3 is given with its conserved first and last residue. Fields, in order: clone size, J gene, D gene, V gene, CDR3 length, CDR3 protein, CDR3 DNA. D genes are given only for firm matches. Clone size, where shown, is once, few, many, or a class for clones that have expanded.

abundance: -; j_gene: TRBJ1-3; d_gene: -; v_gene: TRBV9; len: 17; CDR3aa: CASSVAPETVSGNTIYF; CDR3nt: TGTGCCAGCAGCGTAGCCCCAGAGACTGTCTCTGGAAACACCATATATTTT
abundance: -; j_gene: TRBJ2-1; d_gene: TRBD1; v_gene: TRBV5-4; len: 16; CDR3aa: CASSLGGQSSYNEQFF; CDR3nt: TGTGCCAGCAGCTTGGGGGGACAGAGCTCCTACAATGAGCAGTTCTTC
abundance: -; j_gene: TRBJ2-7; d_gene: TRBD1; v_gene: TRBV5-6; len: 14; CDR3aa: CASSLGQGRWEQYF; CDR3nt: TGTGCCAGCAGCTTGGGACAGGGTCGATGGGAGCAGTACTTC
abundance: -; j_gene: TRBJ2-5; d_gene: -; v_gene: TRBV21-1; len: 18; CDR3aa: CASSNRPGIEGREETQYF; CDR3nt: TGTGCCAGCAGCAATCGGCCAGGGATTGAAGGGCGTGAAGAGACCCAGTACTTC
abundance: few; j_gene: TRBJ2-7; d_gene: TRBD1; v_gene: TRBV11-2; len: 13; CDR3aa: CASSFTGEREQYF; CDR3nt: TGTGCCAGCAGCTTTACAGGGGAGAGGGAGCAGTACTTC
abundance: once; j_gene: TRBJ2-6; d_gene: -; v_gene: TRBV4-2; len: 16; CDR3aa: CASTFGESSGANVLTF; CDR3nt: TGTGCCAGCACTTTCGGGGAGAGCTCTGGGGCCAACGTCCTGACTTTC
abundance: -; j_gene: TRBJ2-7; d_gene: TRBD2; v_gene: TRBV5-4; len: 15; CDR3aa: CASTSWTSASYEQYF; CDR3nt: TGTGCCAGCACCTCCTGGACTAGCGCTTCCTACGAGCAGTACTTC
abundance: -; j_gene: TRBJ2-5; d_gene: -; v_gene: TRBV19; len: 13; CDR3aa: CASGGLGQETQYF; CDR3nt: TGTGCCAGCGGGGGGCTGGGGCAAGAGACCCAGTACTTC
abundance: -; j_gene: TRBJ2-3; d_gene: -; v_gene: TRBV11-2; len: 15; CDR3aa: CASSARDTFTDTQYF; CDR3nt: TGTGCCAGCAGCGCCCGGGACACCTTCACAGATACGCAGTATTTT
abundance: -; j_gene: TRBJ2-5; d_gene: TRBD1; v_gene: TRBV7-9; len: 14; CDR3aa: CASSPRGGRETQYF; CDR3nt: TGTGCCAGCAGCCCTAGAGGGGGCAGGGAGACCCAGTACTTC
abundance: -; j_gene: TRBJ2-2; d_gene: TRBD2; v_gene: TRBV30; len: 15; CDR3aa: CAWSVSGRESGELFF; CDR3nt: TGTGCCTGGAGTGTAAGCGGGAGGGAGTCCGGGGAGCTGTTTTTT
abundance: once; j_gene: TRBJ2-3; d_gene: TRBD2; v_gene: TRBV19; len: 15; CDR3aa: CASSTGGESTDTQYF; CDR3nt: TGTGCCAGTAGTACGGGGGGGGAGAGCACAGATACGCAGTATTTT